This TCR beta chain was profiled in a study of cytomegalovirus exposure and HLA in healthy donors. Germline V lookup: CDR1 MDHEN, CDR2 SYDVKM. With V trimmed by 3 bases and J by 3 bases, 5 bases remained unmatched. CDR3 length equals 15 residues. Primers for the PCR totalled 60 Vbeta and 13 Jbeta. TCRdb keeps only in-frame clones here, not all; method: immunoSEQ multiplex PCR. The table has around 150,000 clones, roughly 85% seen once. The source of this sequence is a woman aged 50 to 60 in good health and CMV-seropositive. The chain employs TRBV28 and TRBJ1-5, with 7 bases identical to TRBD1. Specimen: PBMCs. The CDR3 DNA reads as TGTGCCAGCAGTTTGGCAGGGGGTGTCAATCAGCCCCAGCATTTT. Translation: CASSLAGGVNQPQHF. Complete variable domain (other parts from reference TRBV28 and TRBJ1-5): DVKVTQSSRYLVKRTGEKVFLECVQDMDHENMFWYRQDPGLGLRLIYFSYDVKMKEKGDIPEGYSVSREKKERFSLILESASTNQTSMYLCASSLAGGVNQPQHFGDGTRLSIL.